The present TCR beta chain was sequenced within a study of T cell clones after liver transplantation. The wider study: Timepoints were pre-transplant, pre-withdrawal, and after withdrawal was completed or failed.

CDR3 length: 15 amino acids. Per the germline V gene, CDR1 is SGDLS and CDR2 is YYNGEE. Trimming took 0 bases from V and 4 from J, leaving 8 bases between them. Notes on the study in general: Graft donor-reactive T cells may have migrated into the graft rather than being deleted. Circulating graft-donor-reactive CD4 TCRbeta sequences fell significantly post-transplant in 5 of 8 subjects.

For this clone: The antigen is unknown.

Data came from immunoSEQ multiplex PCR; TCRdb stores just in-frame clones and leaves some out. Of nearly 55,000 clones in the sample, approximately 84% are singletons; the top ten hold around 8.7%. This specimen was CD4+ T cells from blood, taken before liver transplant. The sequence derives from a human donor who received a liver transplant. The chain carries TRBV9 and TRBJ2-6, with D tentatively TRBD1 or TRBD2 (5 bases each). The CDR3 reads CASSVGGTGANVLTF. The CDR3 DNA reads TGTGCCAGCAGCGTAGGTGGGACCGGGGCCAACGTCCTGACTTTC.